This T cell receptor (beta chain) was recorded in a study of cytotoxic CD8 clonotypes in ibrutinib-treated CLL. On the study more broadly: Among patients, about 24 responded partially and 2 completely; around 14 then stayed remitted and around 12 progressed after median roughly 68 months.

The data were produced by immunoSEQ multiplex PCR, yet TCRdb's version contains in-frame clones alone and is incomplete. The table shows about 130,000 clones, with 80% to 90% occurring only once. Study outcomes and limitations: Lymph node repertoires were not studied, and sampling times were unmatched. On treatment, the uncommon public clonotypes contracted or remained stable. While tracking circulating CD8+ T-cell counts, baseline clonality exceeded that of age-matched healthy donors.

About this clone: Its target is not known.

Sequencing used PBMCs, obtained after 24 months of ibrutinib treatment. This TCR came from a human donor with chronic lymphocytic leukemia.

This chain's CDR3 is CASHASTGVTQYF. The CDR3 DNA follows: TGTGCCAGTCACGCCTCAACAGGGGTTACGCAGTATTTT. V usage is TRBV19 and J usage is TRBJ2-3, with 7 bases aligning to TRBD1. Germline V gives CDR1 LNHDA, CDR2 SQIVND (reference sequence). The V and J ends lost 8 bases and 8 bases, in that order; junction bases with no gene match: 10. This CDR3 comprises 13 residues.